This T cell receptor beta chain is from a study of PD-L1 blockade in urothelial cancer. Germline loops: CDR1 SGHTS, CDR2 YDEGEE. J lost 4 bases, V lost 5 bases, and 8 bases had no gene match. The CDR3 is made up of 14 amino acids. Whole-study results and caveats: It was durable-benefit patients whose tumor-associated blood clones expanded more at 3 weeks. TCR clonality was measured in pretreatment peripheral blood. Clonality below the median predicted better survival.

Time point in this sample: peripheral blood 6 weeks after treatment start. This clone appeared once. Antigen unknown. Some clones are missing from TCRdb's copy, which holds only in-frame ones; the method was immunoSEQ multiplex PCR. The sample lists about 51,000 clones, more than 75% occurring once. The sample was PBMCs, taken around atezolizumab (anti-PD-L1) treatment. The chain combines TRBV5-8 with TRBJ1-2; 7 positions match TRBD1. This TCR was recovered from a man aged 60 to 69 with urothelial cancer. The DNA of the CDR3 is TGTGCCAGCAGTATACAGGGGACAGTCTATGGCTACACCTTC. It is translated as CASSIQGTVYGYTF.